This TCR beta chain was captured in a study of T cell responses to AZD1222 COVID-19 vaccine. Clones were sequenced by immunoSEQ multiplex PCR, and TCRdb holds only the in-frame ones, with some missing. The sample records around 140,000 clones, roughly 92% being singletons. Germline values: CDR1 SGHRS, CDR2 YFSETQ. The CDR3 consists of 12 residues. Trimming took off 0 bases at V and 4 bases at J, with 4 bases between the two ends. The sequencing here drew on peripheral blood, taken 28 days after the second AZD1222 dose. The sequence was obtained from an adult who received the AZD1222 COVID-19 vaccine. The gene calls are TRBV5-1 and TRBJ2-5, with no clear D. CDR3 DNA sequence: TGCGCCAGCAGCTTGGCGGGAGAGACCCAGTACTTC. It codes for CASSLAGETQYF.